What follows is one T cell receptor beta chain and its context. Its antigen has not been determined. No clone much larger than this one lies a single base away; base qualities are absent. This entry belongs to a study of graft-versus-host responses after intestinal transplantation (dated by TCRdb to about 2021). Broadly, across the study: Multivisceral, liver-intestinal, or isolated intestinal transplants were received by the recipients. To identify alloreactive clones, pre-transplant mixed lymphocyte reaction products were sequenced and then compared with unstimulated pre-transplant donor and recipient T cells. Samples from a few later patients were sequenced in-house on an Illumina MiSeq with MiXCR processing rather than by the commercial service. After intestinal transplantation, graft-versus-host and host-versus-graft alloreactive T cell clones in the graft, circulation and bone marrow were tracked using bulk TCR-beta CDR3 sequencing. A cohort of 20 to 25 intestinal transplant recipients, including one retransplant, was enrolled, and 3 patients lacking pretransplant specimens were excluded. All recipients received anti-thymocyte globulin induction followed by maintenance tacrolimus and steroids for around three years. A peak of at least 4% donor T cells among recipient peripheral blood mononuclear cells was the definition used for donor T cell macrochimerism. What the research found in general, with its limitations: GvH clones were found in recipient bone marrow, and some of the GvH clones appeared earlier in ileal mucosa or blood, which is consistent with an intestinal mucosal origin. In the allografts of patients with donor T cell macrochimerism, GvH to HvG T cell clonal ratios were high. The relatively low number and heterogeneity of intestinal transplant patients limited the conclusions. Early after transplant, peak levels of circulating GvH clones were found to be associated with declines in HvG clones.

In the first month after transplant, blood samples were collected up to 4 times, and after that at least monthly when available. Library preparation used the immunoSEQ multiplex PCR assay. High-throughput TCR-beta CDR3 sequencing of genomic DNA from most patients was performed by Adaptive Biotechnologies. Concerning the study's data processing: Adaptive's ImmunoSEQ software was the source of the TCR sequencing data for 15 to 20 patients, while a few other patients were processed with MiXCR and VDJtools. Because the origin of CDR3 nucleotide sequences shared between donor and recipient could not be assigned, those sequences were removed. To count as alloreactive, a clone needed at least 2-fold expansion over unstimulated cells and a minimum CFSE-low frequency of 0.002% (template counts) or 0.001% (read counts). Mappable clones were those detected in sequenced pre-transplant spleen, lymph node, or MLR CFSE-low populations of the donor or recipient. Cumulative frequency of alloreactive clones was calculated as a percentage of all sequences weighted by copy number. TCRdb's version of the immuneACCESS table is confined to in-frame rearrangements and falls short of the full clone set. An unresolved V gene accounts for under half of the shortfall where checked; the remainder is of unknown origin. That table supplies the V and J calls and clone size; D and trimming were determined from the DNA. The sample table shows around 15,000 clones, and around 90% are seen once. The top ten clonotypes cover 5% to 6.5% of the sample.

The sequence was obtained from a human patient who received an intestinal transplant, so some T cells may come from the graft donor. Sequencing was performed on PBMCs, taken roughly 110 days after intestinal transplant.

The nucleotide sequence is given as TGTGCCAGCAGCCCGGGACAGGTCTACTTCCAGCAGTACTTC. This is translated as CASSPGQVYFQQYF. The V and J segments used are TRBV27 and TRBJ2-7, and TRBD1 aligns with 8 junction nucleotides. CDR1 and CDR2 are drawn from the germline V gene (reference sequence): MNHEY, SMNVEV. The cysteine opens and the phenylalanine closes a CDR3 of 14 amino acids. The DNA shown is the 42-base CDR3, in frame from base 1. V has 6 bases trimmed and J has 8 bases trimmed; junction bases matching no gene number 12.